This T cell receptor beta chain was recovered during a study of blood T cell repertoires in COVID-19. Looking at the study overall: Specimens from acute and convalescent COVID-19 originated in the United States, Italy and Spain. PBMCs, B-cell-depleted T cells, or T cells provided the cDNA or gDNA that made up the material.

Germline V gene sequence: CDR1 MNHNY, CDR2 SVGAGI (reference sequence). The CDR3 loop spans 13 amino acids. V lost 2 bases and J lost 5, with 10 bases in between. The authors' processing: Amplification from reference gene primers served as the basis for estimated nucleated cell counts. Assay: immunoSEQ multiplex PCR; the TCRdb copy retains only in-frame clones and omits some. V, J and clone size reflect that table, while D and trimming were determined from the DNA. The sample yields over 85,000 clones, approximately 82% seen once. This TCR derives from a man between 60 and 75 years old with active or convalescent COVID-19. Sequencing was done on a sample of peripheral blood. This chain links TRBV6-6 with TRBJ2-7; D perhaps matches TRBD1 (5 bases). The CDR3 protein is CASSYTGSHEQYF. The CDR3 coding sequence is TGTGCCAGCAGTTACACAGGATCCCACGAGCAGTACTTC.